This T cell receptor (beta chain) is from a study of cytomegalovirus exposure and HLA in healthy donors. Unmatched junction bases numbered 11, after V lost 2 bases and J lost 0 bases. Germline V gene lookup returns CDR1 MNHEY and CDR2 SMNVEV (reference sequence). There are 19 residues in the CDR3. The study ran its PCR with 60 Vbeta and 13 Jbeta primers. The protocol was immunoSEQ multiplex PCR, while the TCRdb copy is restricted to in-frame clones and leaves out a portion. Of 150,000 to 160,000 clones listed, 70% to 90% are singletons. In the case of this clone: Its specificity is unknown.

Study-level findings and limits: While the bulk of TCR sequences proved rare, some public TCRs turned up in many donors. Judged likely to be a sequencing artifact was a cluster of highly shared sequence variants. When a later analysis was performed, an Asian-associated ancestry cluster reportedly had fewer N-insertions than the roughly 690-donor mean.

The chain employs TRBV27 and TRBJ2-5; 11 nucleotides line up with TRBD2. The receptor was derived from a young woman in good health and CMV-seronegative. Sequencing input: PBMCs. The chain's CDR3 is CASSLGLLAGATYQETQYF. The CDR3 coding sequence is TGTGCCAGCAGTTTAGGCTTACTAGCGGGAGCTACGTACCAAGAGACCCAGTACTTC.